This passage covers 16 T cell receptor beta chains from one sample sequenced in a study of blood T cell repertoires in COVID-19. TCRdb's table, derived via immunoSEQ multiplex PCR, lists solely in-frame clones and lacks some. The sample carries about 410,000 clones, just under 90% recorded once. Material: PBMCs or T cells enriched from blood (not recorded which). These receptors all stem from a woman aged 25-40 years who had recovered from COVID-19.

This clone was seen only a few times. CDR3: CATSDLTGGDGDEQFF. The CDR3 region has the DNA TGTGCCACCAGTGACCTGACAGGGGGCGATGGCGATGAGCAGTTCTTC. The chain has TRBV24-1 and TRBJ2-1, with 10 bases aligning to TRBD1. The V segment lost 4 bases and the J segment 8 bases; nucleotides outside the gene matches: 10. Germline values: CDR1 KGHDR, CDR2 SFDVKD. CDR3 length: 16 residues.

The chain has TRBV30 and TRBJ2-7; the match to TRBD2 covers 10 bases. The CDR3 is made up of 16 amino acids. The ends lost 0 bases at V and 2 bases at J; junction bases unmatched: 7. Germline CDR1 is GTSNPN and CDR2 is SVGIG (reference sequence). DNA of the CDR3: TGTGCCTGGAGTGTAGGGGGGACTAGCGTCCCCTACGAGCAGTACTTC. This encodes CAWSVGGTSVPYEQYF.

The chain links TRBV6-5 to TRBJ2-7, with D possibly being TRBD1 (5 bases). Trimming removed 10 bases at V and 5 bases at J, with 12 bases between. This CDR3 spans 11 amino acids. Germline-derived CDR1 and CDR2 are MNHEY and SVGAGI. For the CDR3, the DNA is TGTGCCATCCAGGGTAGCAACGAGCAGTACTTC. This sequence encodes CAIQGSNEQYF.

This rearrangement joins TRBV5-6 to TRBJ2-7; D not certain. CDR3 length: 14 amino acids. Germline CDR1 SGHDT, CDR2 YYEEEE. Trimming pared 0 bases from V and 2 bases from J, leaving 9 bases between. Written as DNA, the CDR3 is TGTGCCAGCAGCTTGGCCGTCAGTACCTACGAGCAGTACTTC. Encoded protein: CASSLAVSTYEQYF. Full variable domain (missing parts from reference TRBV5-6 and TRBJ2-7): DAGVTQSPTHLIKTRGQQVTLRCSPKSGHDTVSWYQQALGQGPQFIFQYYEEEERQRGNFPDRFSGHQFPNYSSELNVNALLLGDSALYLCASSLAVSTYEQYFGPGTRLTVT.

V usage is TRBV7-2 and J usage is TRBJ2-7, with TRBD2 identical over 9 bases. CDR1 and CDR2 (germline): SGHTA, FQGNSA. With 6 bases clipped from V and 7 bases from J, the junction kept 10 bases outside the gene matches. The CDR3 totals 14 residues. CDR3 sequence reads: CASSLGGREGEQYF. The CDR3 nucleotides read TGTGCCAGCAGTCTCGGTGGGCGGGAGGGTGAGCAGTACTTC.

The chain has TRBV7-3 and TRBJ1-2; D possibly corresponds to TRBD1 (5 bases). The germline V gene has CDR1 SGHTA and CDR2 FQGTGA. Trimming took off 2 bases at V and 8 bases at J, with 15 bases between the two ends. The CDR3 is 14 residues long. Written as DNA, the CDR3 is TGTGCCAGCAGCTTACAACGGGCCGGGGGAGGCTACACCTTC. Residues: CASSLQRAGGGYTF.

The chain employs TRBV21-1 and TRBJ1-1; the table's D call, TRBD1, was not checked against the DNA. TRBV21-1 is a listed pseudogene. This CDR3 region has 20 residues. The CDR3 is CASSKESPEQGALVRTEAFF. The CDR3 DNA is TGTGCCAGCAGCAAAGAGTCCCCAGAACAGGGGGCTTTGGTGAGGACTGAAGCTTTCTTT.

The chain links TRBV2 to TRBJ1-5; 7 bases are shared with TRBD1. The junction had 5 bases not matched to a gene; V was cut back by 9 bases and J by 3 bases. The CDR3 has 13 residues. Germline-derived CDR1 and CDR2 are SNHLY and FYNNEI. Here the CDR3 reads CASRDRFNQPQHF. The CDR3 coding sequence is TGTGCCAGTCGGGACAGATTCAATCAGCCCCAGCATTTT.

In this sample, this clone turned up once. This chain links TRBV15 with TRBJ1-2; maybe TRBD1 (6 bases). V was shortened by 0 bases and J by 4 bases, with 15 bases between the two germline ends. Germline V gene sequence: CDR1 LNHNV, CDR2 YYDKDF (reference sequence). This CDR3 is built from 16 residues. CDR3 residues: CATSRDRQVRIYGYTF. The CDR3, as DNA: TGTGCCACCAGCAGAGATCGACAGGTCCGAATCTATGGCTACACCTTC.

The chain has TRBV5-1 and TRBJ1-1; no reliable D call. Germline loops: CDR1 SGHRS, CDR2 YFSETQ. The CDR3 has 14 amino acids. Between the trimmed V and J ends, which lost 6 bases and 3 bases, there was a span of 15 bases. CDR3 sequence: CASKTDMIYTEAFF. DNA of the CDR3: TGCGCCAGCAAAACAGATATGATTTACACTGAAGCTTTCTTT.

The chain joins TRBV7-3 to TRBJ2-3, with 9 bases lining up with TRBD2. Trimming took 4 bases from V and 15 from J; bases not matched to a gene: 11. The CDR3 sequence is 13 residues long. Germline V gene lookup returns CDR1 SGHTA and CDR2 FQGTGA. DNA of the CDR3: TGTGCCAGCAGCTCCGGGATTAGCGGGAGTGACTATTTT. Protein sequence: CASSSGISGSDYF.

The chain couples TRBV9 to TRBJ2-3; D is undetermined. V lost 2 bases and J lost 2, with 15 bases in between. CDR3 length: 16 residues. Germline V gene data show CDR1 as SGDLS and CDR2 as YYNGEE. In DNA, the CDR3 is TGTGCCAGCAGCGTTGGTCATACTAATCCCACAGATACGCAGTATTTT. Translated: CASSVGHTNPTDTQYF.

The V gene is TRBV7-9, the J gene TRBJ2-5; 16 positions agree with TRBD2. CDR1 and CDR2 from the germline V gene are SEHNR and FQNEAQ (reference sequence). The trim removed 5 bases at V and 5 bases at J, leaving 8 bases unmatched. The CDR3 spans 17 residues. DNA of the CDR3: TGTGCCAGCAGCCCGGGGACTAGCGGGAGGGCCAGTGAGACCCAGTACTTC. Its protein is CASSPGTSGRASETQYF.

The gene calls are TRBV4-1 and TRBJ1-5, with 7 bases matching TRBD1. V trimming: 3 bases; J trimming: 4 bases; junction bases outside the gene matches: 9. The germline gives CDR1 MGHRA, CDR2 YSYEKL. The CDR3 covers 16 residues. The CDR3 DNA reads TGCGCCAGCAGCCATTCACAGGGGATCATGAATCAGCCCCAGCATTTT. Its protein is CASSHSQGIMNQPQHF.

V is TRBV5-1 and J is TRBJ2-1; 11 positions agree with TRBD2. Germline V gene lookup returns CDR1 SGHRS and CDR2 YFSETQ. CDR3 size: 16 residues. The ends lost 7 bases at V and 0 bases at J; junction bases unmatched: 6. The CDR3 sequence is CASQIAGGISYNEQFF. DNA for the CDR3: TGCGCCAGCCAAATAGCGGGGGGGATCTCCTACAATGAGCAGTTCTTC. The whole variable domain, filled in from reference TRBV5-1 and TRBJ2-1, reads KAGVTQTPRYLIKTRGQQVTLSCSPISGHRSVSWYQQTPGQGLQFLFEYFSETQRNKGNFPGRFSGRQFSNSRSEMNVSTLELGDSALYLCASQIAGGISYNEQFFGPGTRLTVL.

The chain's CDR3 is CASWTGGLGSYEQYF. The CDR3 region has the DNA TGTGCCAGCTGGACGGGGGGTTTGGGTTCCTACGAGCAGTACTTC. This sequence joins TRBV6-5 and TRBJ2-7, with 7 bases fitting TRBD2. Losses at the gene ends were 8 bases for V and 1 base for J; bases not matched to a gene: 11. CDR3 length equals 15 residues. The germline V gene has CDR1 MNHEY and CDR2 SVGAGI.